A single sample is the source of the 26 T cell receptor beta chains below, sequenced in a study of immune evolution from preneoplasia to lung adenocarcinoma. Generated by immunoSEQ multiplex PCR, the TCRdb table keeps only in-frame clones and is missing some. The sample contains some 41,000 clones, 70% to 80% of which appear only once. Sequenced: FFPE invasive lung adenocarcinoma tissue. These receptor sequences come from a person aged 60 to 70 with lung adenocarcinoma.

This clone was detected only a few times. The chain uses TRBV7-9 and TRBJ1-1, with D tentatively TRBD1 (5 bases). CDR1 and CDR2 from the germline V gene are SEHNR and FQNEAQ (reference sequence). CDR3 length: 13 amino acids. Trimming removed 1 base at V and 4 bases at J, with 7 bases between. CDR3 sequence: CASSLVQGTEAFF. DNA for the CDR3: TGTGCCAGCAGCTTAGTCCAGGGCACTGAAGCTTTCTTT.

CDR3 nucleotide sequence: TGTGCCAGCAGCACACGACCCCAAGGCTCTGGAAACACCATATATTTT. Amino acids: CASSTRPQGSGNTIYF. The chain uses TRBV7-6 and TRBJ1-3; D gene ambiguous. Germline values: CDR1 SGHVS, CDR2 FNYEAQ. With 5 bases removed from V and 0 bases from J, the gap between germline ends came to 14 bases. The CDR3 covers 16 residues.

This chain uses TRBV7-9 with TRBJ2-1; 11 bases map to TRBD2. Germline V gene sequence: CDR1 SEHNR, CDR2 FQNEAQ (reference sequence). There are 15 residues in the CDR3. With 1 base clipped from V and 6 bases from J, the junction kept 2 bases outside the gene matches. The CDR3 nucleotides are TGTGCCAGCAGCTTAGGACTAGCGGGACCCAATGAGCAGTTCTTC. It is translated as CASSLGLAGPNEQFF. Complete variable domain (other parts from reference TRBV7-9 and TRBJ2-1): DTGVSQNPRHKITKRGQNVTFRCDPISEHNRLYWYRQTLGQGPEFLTYFQNEAQLEKSRLLSDRFSAERPKGSFSTLEIQRTEQGDSAMYLCASSLGLAGPNEQFFGPGTRLTVL.

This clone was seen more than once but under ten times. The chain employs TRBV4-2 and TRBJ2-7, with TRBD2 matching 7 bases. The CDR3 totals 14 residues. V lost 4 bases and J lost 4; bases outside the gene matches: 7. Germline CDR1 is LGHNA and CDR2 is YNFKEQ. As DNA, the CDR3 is TGTGCCAGCAGCCTAAAGTCGGGGGGTTACGAGCAGTACTTC. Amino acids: CASSLKSGGYEQYF.

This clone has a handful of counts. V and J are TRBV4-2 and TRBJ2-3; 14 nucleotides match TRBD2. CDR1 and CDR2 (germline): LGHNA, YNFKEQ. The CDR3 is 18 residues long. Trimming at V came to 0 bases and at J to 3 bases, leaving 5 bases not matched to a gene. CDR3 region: CASSQDWRLAGGTDTQYF. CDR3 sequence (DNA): TGTGCCAGCAGCCAAGATTGGAGACTAGCGGGAGGGACAGATACGCAGTATTTT.

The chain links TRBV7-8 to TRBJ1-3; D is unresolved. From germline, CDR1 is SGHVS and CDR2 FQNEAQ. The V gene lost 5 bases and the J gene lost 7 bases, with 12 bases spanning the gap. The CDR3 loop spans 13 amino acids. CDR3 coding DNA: TGTGCCAGCAGCCTAGACCAGACGAACACCATATATTTT. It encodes CASSLDQTNTIYF. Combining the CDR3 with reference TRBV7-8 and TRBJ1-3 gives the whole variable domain GAGVSQSPRYKVAKRGQDVALRCDPISGHVSLFWYQQALGQGPEFLTYFQNEAQLDKSGLPSDRFFAERPEGSVSTLKIQRTQQEDSAVYLCASSLDQTNTIYFGEGSWLTVV.

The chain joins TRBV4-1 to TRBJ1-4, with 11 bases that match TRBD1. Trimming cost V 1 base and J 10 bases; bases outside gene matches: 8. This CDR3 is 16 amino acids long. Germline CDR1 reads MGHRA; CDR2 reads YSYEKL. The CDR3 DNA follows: TGCGCCAGCAGCCAAGGGATCGGACAGGGGGCTGTAAAACTGTTTTTT. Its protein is CASSQGIGQGAVKLFF.

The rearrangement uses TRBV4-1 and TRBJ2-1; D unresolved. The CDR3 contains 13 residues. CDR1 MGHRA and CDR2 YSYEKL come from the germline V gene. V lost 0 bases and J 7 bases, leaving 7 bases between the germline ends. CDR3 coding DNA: TGCGCCAGCAGCCAAGATTCCCGGAATGAGCAGTTCTTC. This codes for CASSQDSRNEQFF.

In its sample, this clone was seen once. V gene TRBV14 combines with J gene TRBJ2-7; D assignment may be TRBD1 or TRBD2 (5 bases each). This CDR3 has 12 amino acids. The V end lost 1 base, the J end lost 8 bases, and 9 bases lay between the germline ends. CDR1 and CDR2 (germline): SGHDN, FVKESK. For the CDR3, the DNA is TGTGCCAGCAGCCAAGTCTCGGGACAGCAGTACTTC. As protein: CASSQVSGQQYF.

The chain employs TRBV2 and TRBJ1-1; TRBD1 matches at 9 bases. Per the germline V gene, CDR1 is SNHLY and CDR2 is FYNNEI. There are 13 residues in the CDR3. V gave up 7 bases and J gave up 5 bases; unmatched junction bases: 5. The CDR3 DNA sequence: TGTGCCAGCAAGGGACAGGGAGGAACTGAAGCTTTCTTT. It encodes CASKGQGGTEAFF.

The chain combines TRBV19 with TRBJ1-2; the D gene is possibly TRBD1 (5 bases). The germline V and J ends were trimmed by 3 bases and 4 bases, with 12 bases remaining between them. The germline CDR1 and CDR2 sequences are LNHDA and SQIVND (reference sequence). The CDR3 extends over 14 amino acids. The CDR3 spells CASSIPTDLYGYTF. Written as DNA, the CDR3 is TGTGCCAGTAGTATCCCGACAGACCTCTATGGCTACACCTTC.

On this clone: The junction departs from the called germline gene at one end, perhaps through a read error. The CDR3 region is CASSLDRSNEQFF. The CDR3 nucleotides read TGTGCTAGCAGCTTAGACCGCTCCAATGAGCAGTTCTTC. V gene TRBV7-7 combines with J gene TRBJ2-1; D remains ambiguous. The germline CDR1 and CDR2 sequences are SSHAT and FNYEAQ (reference sequence). The CDR3 extends over 13 amino acids.

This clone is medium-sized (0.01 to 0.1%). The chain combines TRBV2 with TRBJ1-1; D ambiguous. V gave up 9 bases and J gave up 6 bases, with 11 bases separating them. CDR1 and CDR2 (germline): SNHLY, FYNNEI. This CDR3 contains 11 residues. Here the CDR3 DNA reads TGTGCCAGATGGAGCGGGGCTGAAGCTTTCTTT. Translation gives CARWSGAEAFF.

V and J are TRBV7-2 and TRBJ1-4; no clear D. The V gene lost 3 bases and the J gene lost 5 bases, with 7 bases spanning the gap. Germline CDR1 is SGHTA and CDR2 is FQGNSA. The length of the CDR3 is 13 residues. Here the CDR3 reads CASSFSENEKLFF. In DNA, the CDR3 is TGTGCCAGCAGCTTCTCGGAAAATGAAAAACTGTTTTTT.

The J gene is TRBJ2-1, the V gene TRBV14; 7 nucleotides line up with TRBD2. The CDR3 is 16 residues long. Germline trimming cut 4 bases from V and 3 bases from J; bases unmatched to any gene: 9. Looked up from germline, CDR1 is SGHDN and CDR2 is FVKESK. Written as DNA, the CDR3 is TGTGCCAGCAGCCCACTGACTAGCCTATACTACAATGAGCAGTTCTTC. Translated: CASSPLTSLYYNEQFF.

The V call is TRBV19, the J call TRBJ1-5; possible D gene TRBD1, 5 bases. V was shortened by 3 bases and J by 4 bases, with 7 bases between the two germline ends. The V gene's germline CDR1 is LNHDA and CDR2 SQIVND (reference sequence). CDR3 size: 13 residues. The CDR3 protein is CASSIRGNQPQHF. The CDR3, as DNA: TGTGCCAGTAGTATTAGGGGAAATCAGCCCCAGCATTTT.

CDR3 nucleotide sequence: TGTGCCAGCAGTTACGACAGGGGGCCCGATGGCTACACCTTC. Translating it yields CASSYDRGPDGYTF. The rearrangement joins TRBV6-5 to TRBJ1-2, with TRBD1 identical over 10 bases. Germline CDR1 and CDR2: MNHEY and SVGAGI. The CDR3 totals 14 residues. With 2 bases clipped from V and 6 bases from J, the junction kept 3 bases outside the gene matches.

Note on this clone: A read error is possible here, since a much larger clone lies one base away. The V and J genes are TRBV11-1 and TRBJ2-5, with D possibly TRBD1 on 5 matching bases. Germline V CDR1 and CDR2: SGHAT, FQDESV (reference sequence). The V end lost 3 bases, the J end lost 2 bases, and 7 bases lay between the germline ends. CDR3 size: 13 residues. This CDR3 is CASSFDRQETQYF. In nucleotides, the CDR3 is TGTGCCAGCAGCTTTGACAGACAAGAGACCCAGTACTTC.

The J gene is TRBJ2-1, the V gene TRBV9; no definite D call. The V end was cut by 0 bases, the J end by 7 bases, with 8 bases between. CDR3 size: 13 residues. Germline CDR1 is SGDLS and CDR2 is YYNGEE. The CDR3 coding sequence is TGTGCCAGCAGCGTAGGTCCCACGAATGAGCAGTTCTTC. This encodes CASSVGPTNEQFF.

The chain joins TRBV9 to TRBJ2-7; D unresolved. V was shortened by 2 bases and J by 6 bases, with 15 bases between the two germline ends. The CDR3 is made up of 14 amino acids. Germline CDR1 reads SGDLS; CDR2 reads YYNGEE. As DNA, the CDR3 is TGTGCCAGCAGCGTTGGCAGCCAAACACGCGAGCAGTACTTC. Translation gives CASSVGSQTREQYF.

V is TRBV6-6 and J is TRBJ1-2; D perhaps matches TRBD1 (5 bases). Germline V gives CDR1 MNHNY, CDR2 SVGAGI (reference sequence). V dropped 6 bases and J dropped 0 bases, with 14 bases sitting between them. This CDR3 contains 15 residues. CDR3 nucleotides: TGTGCCAGCAGGACCCGGGACCGAACTAACTATGGCTACACCTTC. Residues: CASRTRDRTNYGYTF.

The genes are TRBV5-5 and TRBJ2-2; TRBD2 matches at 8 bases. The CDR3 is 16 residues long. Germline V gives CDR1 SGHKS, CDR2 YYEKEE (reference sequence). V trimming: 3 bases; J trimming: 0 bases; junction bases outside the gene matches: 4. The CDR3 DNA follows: TGTGCCAGCAGCTATGGCGGGGGGACGAACACCGGGGAGCTGTTTTTT. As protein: CASSYGGGTNTGELFF.

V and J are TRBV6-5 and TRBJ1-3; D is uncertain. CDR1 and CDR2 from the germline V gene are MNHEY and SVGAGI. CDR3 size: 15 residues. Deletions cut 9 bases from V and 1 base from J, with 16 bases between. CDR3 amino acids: CASRDPGLSGNTIYF. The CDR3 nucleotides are TGTGCCAGTAGGGATCCAGGCCTTTCTGGAAACACCATATATTTT.

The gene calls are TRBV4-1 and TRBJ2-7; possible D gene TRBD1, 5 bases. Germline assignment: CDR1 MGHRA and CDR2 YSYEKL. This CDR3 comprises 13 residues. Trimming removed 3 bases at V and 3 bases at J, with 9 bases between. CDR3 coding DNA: TGCGCCAGCAGCCATCGGACAAGCTACGAGCAGTACTTC. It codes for CASSHRTSYEQYF.

CDR3 residues: CASSYTGVTYEQYF. In nucleotides, the CDR3 is TGTGCCAGCAGTTATACAGGGGTGACCTACGAGCAGTACTTC. This rearrangement joins TRBV6-6 to TRBJ2-7; 7 bases map to TRBD1. The CDR3 contains 14 residues. V shed 3 bases and J 2 bases; nucleotides not matched to a gene: 4. Germline V gives CDR1 MNHNY, CDR2 SVGAGI (reference sequence).

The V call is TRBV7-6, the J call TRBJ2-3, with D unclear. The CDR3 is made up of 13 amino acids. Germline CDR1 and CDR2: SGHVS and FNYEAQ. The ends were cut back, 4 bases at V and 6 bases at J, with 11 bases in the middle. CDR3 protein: CASSSTDADTQYF. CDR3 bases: TGTGCCAGCAGCTCTACTGATGCTGATACGCAGTATTTT.